A single TCR beta chain is shown here with its context. Antigen: not known. Profiling relied on immunoSEQ multiplex PCR, and the TCRdb table lists in-frame clones only, not all of them. The table includes some 170,000 clones, roughly 90% detected once. The record originates from a study of cytomegalovirus exposure and HLA in healthy donors. Broader study findings: Subsequent analysis showed first-cohort TCR clusters tending to co-occur in 120 or so validation repertoires. Researchers counted about 150 TCR beta chains as cytomegalovirus-associated. Reports credit the classifier with highly specific, highly sensitive diagnosis of cytomegalovirus status.

This CDR3 has 15 amino acids. From germline, CDR1 is MNHEY and CDR2 SVGAGI. V lost 7 bases to trimming and J lost 7 bases; unmatched junction nucleotides: 10. While the first cohort had around 700 subjects, the donors belonged to the separate validation cohort of fewer than 150 subjects. The chain recombines TRBV6-5 with TRBJ2-2; 9 bases fit TRBD2. The sequence was obtained from a woman aged 25-40 years in good health and CMV-seronegative. The sample comprised PBMCs. The CDR3 region has the DNA TGTGCCAGCACCACCGAGGCGGGAGGGGTCGGGGAGCTGTTTTTT. Encoded protein: CASTTEAGGVGELFF.